The 8 T cell receptor beta chains below come from one sample, sequenced in a study of CD8+CD57+ T cells in acquired aplastic anemia. TCR beta VDJ and CDR3 were profiled, and genomic DNA was the template. TCRdb processed the reads anew with MiXCR; each CDR3 protein has one entry. The sample lists approximately 180,000 distinct CDR3 sequences, 40% to 50% occurring once. Before being chosen for sequencing, patients had shown CD8+CD57+ cell expansion by flow cytometry. The sequenced material came from sorted CD4+, CD8+, or CD8+CD57+ T cells (not recorded which) from PBMCs. The receptor source for this set is a human donor with aplastic anemia.

V is TRBV11-1 and J is TRBJ2-3, with 9 positions matching TRBD2. The CDR3 runs 15 residues. The J segment lost 4 bases and the V segment lost 5 bases, leaving 7 bases of the junction unmatched. Germline V gene data show CDR1 as SGHAT and CDR2 as FQDESV (reference sequence). The chain's CDR3 is CASSRSGSEADTQYF. DNA of the CDR3: TGTGCCAGCAGCCGTAGCGGGAGTGAGGCAGATACGCAGTATTTT.

At least ten counts were recorded for this clonotype. CDR3 region: CASRTSGGATGELFF. CDR3 bases: TGTGCCAGCAGAACTAGCGGGGGGGCCACCGGGGAGCTGTTTTTT. The gene calls are TRBV14 and TRBJ2-2; TRBD2 matches at 13 bases. J was trimmed by 4 bases and V by 6 bases; bases with no gene match: 2. Germline CDR1 SGHDN, CDR2 FVKESK. The CDR3 length is 15 residues.

V gene TRBV10-3 combines with J gene TRBJ1-3, with D perhaps TRBD1 (5 bases). The CDR3 contains 15 residues. Germline CDR1 and CDR2: ENHRY and SYGVKD. The ends were cut back, 3 bases at V and 2 bases at J, with 11 bases in the middle. CDR3 sequence: CAISDQTETGNTIYF. CDR3 bases: TGTGCCATCAGTGACCAGACAGAAACTGGAAACACCATATATTTT.

V is TRBV2 and J is TRBJ1-4, with TRBD1 identical over 7 bases. This CDR3 comprises 15 residues. The V and J ends lost 2 bases and 4 bases, in that order; junction bases with no gene match: 4. Germline-derived CDR1 and CDR2 are SNHLY and FYNNEI. The CDR3 DNA follows: TGTGCCAGCAGTGAACAGGGGGTTAATAATGAAAAACTGTTTTTT. Translation: CASSEQGVNNEKLFF.

This chain joins TRBV7-9 and TRBJ2-1, with D perhaps given as TRBD1 or TRBD2 (6 bases each). Per the germline V gene, CDR1 is SEHNR and CDR2 is FQNEAQ (reference sequence). CDR3 length equals 13 residues. Trimming cost V 1 base and J 7 bases, with 8 bases left between them. CDR3 protein: CASSLGGANEQFF. As DNA, the CDR3 is TGTGCCAGCAGCTTAGGGGGGGCTAATGAGCAGTTCTTC.

The rearrangement joins TRBV11-2 to TRBJ1-5; D is uncertain. The ends were cut back, 5 bases at V and 4 bases at J, with 18 bases in the middle. Per germline, CDR1 SGHAT and CDR2 FQNNGV. The CDR3 has 16 amino acids. The CDR3 coding sequence is TGTGCCAGCAGCATTCGTGACGGAGCGAGAAATCAGCCCCAGCATTTT. Amino acid sequence: CASSIRDGARNQPQHF.

This clonotype has a count of ten or more. V is TRBV29-1 and J is TRBJ1-2; D not resolved. Germline CDR1 SQVTM, CDR2 ANQGSEA. The CDR3 has 12 amino acids. V shed 7 bases and J shed 2 bases, with 11 bases lying between them. The CDR3 here is CSAWAPNYGYTF. The DNA for the CDR3 is TGCAGCGCCTGGGCGCCGAACTATGGCTACACCTTC.

This clonotype occurred many times. The V and J genes are TRBV7-8 and TRBJ1-1; TRBD1 matches 9 bases. J lost 4 bases, V lost 5 bases, and 2 bases had no gene match. CDR3 length: 13 residues. The germline V gene has CDR1 SGHVS and CDR2 FQNEAQ. CDR3 in DNA: TGTGCCAGCAGCGGACAGGGGCCCACTGAAGCTTTCTTT. Encoded protein: CASSGQGPTEAFF.